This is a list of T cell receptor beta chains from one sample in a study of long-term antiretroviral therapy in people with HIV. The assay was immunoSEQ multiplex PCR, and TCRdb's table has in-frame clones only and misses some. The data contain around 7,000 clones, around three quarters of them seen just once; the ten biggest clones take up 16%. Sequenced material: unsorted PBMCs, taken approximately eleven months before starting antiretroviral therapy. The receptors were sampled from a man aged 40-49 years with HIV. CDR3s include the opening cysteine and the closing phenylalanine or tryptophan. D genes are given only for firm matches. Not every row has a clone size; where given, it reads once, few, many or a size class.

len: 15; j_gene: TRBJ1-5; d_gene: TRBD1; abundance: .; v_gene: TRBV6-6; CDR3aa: CASSTGTVGDQPQHF; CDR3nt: TGTGCCAGCAGTACTGGGACAGTGGGCGATCAGCCCCAGCATTTT
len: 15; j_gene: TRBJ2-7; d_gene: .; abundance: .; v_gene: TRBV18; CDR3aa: CASSRRVGKLDEQYF; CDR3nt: TGTGCCAGCTCACGACGGGTAGGGAAGCTGGACGAGCAGTACTTC
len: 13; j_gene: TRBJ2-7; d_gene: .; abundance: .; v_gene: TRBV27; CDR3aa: CASRRQEAYEQYF; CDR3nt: TGTGCCAGCAGAAGACAGGAGGCCTACGAGCAGTACTTC
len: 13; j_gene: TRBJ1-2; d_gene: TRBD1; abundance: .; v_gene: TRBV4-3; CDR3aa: CASSHDRGHGYTF; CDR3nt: TGCGCCAGCAGCCATGACAGGGGGCATGGCTACACCTTC
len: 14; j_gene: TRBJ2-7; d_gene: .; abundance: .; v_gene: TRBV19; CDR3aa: CASSLTGTPYEQYF; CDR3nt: TGTGCCAGTAGTTTAACCGGGACACCCTACGAGCAGTACTTC
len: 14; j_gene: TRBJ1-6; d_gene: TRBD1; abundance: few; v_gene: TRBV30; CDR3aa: CAWSVQGADSPLHF; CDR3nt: TGTGCCTGGAGTGTACAGGGGGCGGATTCACCCCTCCACTTT
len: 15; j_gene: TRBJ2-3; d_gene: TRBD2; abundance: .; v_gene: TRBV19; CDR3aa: CASSISGGSTDTQYF; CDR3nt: TGTGCCAGTAGTATTTCGGGGGGGAGCACAGATACGCAGTATTTT
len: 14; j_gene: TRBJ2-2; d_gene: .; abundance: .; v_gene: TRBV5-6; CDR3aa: CASSLATVFGELFF; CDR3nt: TGTGCCAGCAGCTTGGCGACAGTGTTTGGGGAGCTGTTTTTT
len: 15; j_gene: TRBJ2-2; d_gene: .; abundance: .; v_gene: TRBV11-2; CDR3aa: CASSPSGTFTGELFF; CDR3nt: TGTGCCAGCAGCCCCTCCGGCACATTCACCGGGGAGCTGTTTTTT
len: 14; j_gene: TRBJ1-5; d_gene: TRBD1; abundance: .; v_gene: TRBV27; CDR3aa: CATRRTGQNQPQHF; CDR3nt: TGTGCCACTCGGAGGACAGGTCAGAATCAGCCCCAGCATTTT
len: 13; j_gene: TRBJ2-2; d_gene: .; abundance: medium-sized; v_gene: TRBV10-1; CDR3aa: CASSDRDTGELFF; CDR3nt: TGCGCCAGCAGTGACAGGGACACCGGGGAGCTGTTTTTT
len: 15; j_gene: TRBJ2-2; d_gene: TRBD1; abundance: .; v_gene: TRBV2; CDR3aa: CASRADRTNTGELFF; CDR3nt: TGTGCCAGCAGGGCGGACAGGACTAACACCGGGGAGCTGTTTTTT
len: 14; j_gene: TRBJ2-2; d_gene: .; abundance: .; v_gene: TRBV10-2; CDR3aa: CASSDGRNTGELFF; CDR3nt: TGCGCCAGCAGTGATGGCAGAAACACCGGGGAGCTGTTTTTT
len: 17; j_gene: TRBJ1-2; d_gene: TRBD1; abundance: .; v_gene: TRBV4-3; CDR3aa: CASSQAGTGGTNYGYTF; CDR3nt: TGCGCCAGCAGCCAAGCTGGGACAGGGGGAACTAACTATGGCTACACCTTC
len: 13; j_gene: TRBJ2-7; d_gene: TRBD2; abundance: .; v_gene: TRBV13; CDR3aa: CASSFGTTYEQYF; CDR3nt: TGTGCCAGCAGCTTCGGGACTACCTACGAGCAGTACTTC
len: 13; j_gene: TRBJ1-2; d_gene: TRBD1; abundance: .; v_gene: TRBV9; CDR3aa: CASSATGGDGYTF; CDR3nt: TGTGCCAGCAGCGCAACAGGGGGCGATGGCTACACCTTC
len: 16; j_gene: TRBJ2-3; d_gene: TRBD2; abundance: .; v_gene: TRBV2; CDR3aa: CASSAGLAGDKDTQYF; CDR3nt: TGTGCCAGCAGTGCAGGACTAGCGGGGGATAAAGATACGCAGTATTTT
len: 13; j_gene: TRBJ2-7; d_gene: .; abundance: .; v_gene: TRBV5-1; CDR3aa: CASSPGRTYEQYF; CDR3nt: TGCGCCAGCAGCCCAGGACGGACCTACGAGCAGTACTTC
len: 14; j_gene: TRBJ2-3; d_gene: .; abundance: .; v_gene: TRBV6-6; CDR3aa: CASRQDPSTDTQYF; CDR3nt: TGTGCCAGCCGCCAGGATCCTAGCACAGATACGCAGTATTTT
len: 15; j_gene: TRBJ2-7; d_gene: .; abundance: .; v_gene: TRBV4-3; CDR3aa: CASSQAGGTSYEQYF; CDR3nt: TGCGCCAGCAGCCAAGCCGGCGGGACTTCCTACGAGCAGTACTTC
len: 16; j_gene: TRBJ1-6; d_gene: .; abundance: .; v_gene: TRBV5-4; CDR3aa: CASSLGGPAGNSPLHF; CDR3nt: TGTGCCAGCAGCTTGGGAGGGCCGGCGGGTAATTCACCCCTCCACTTT
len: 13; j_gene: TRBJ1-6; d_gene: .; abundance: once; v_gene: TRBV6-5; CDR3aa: CASSLREHSPLHF; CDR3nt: TGTGCCAGCAGCCTCAGGGAACATTCACCCCTCCACTTT
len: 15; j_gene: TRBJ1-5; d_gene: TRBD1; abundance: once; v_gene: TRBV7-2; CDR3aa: CASSLTGDSNQPQHF; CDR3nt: TGTGCCAGCAGCCTGACAGGGGATAGCAATCAGCCCCAGCATTTT
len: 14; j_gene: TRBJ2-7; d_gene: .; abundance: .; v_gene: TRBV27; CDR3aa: CASSLKAYAYEQYF; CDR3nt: TGTGCCAGCAGTTTAAAGGCCTACGCCTACGAGCAGTACTTC
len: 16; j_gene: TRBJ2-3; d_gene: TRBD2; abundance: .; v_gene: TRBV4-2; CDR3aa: CASSQGSGGAADTQYF; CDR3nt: TGTGCCAGCAGCCAAGGAAGCGGGGGGGCCGCAGATACGCAGTATTTT
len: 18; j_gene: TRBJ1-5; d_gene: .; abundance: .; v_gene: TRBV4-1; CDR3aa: CASSQERLSSGPNQPQHF; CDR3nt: TGCGCCAGCAGCCAAGAAAGACTAAGTTCAGGCCCCAATCAGCCCCAGCATTTT
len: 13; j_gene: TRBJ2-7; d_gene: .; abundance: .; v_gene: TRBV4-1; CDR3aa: CASSQTSSYEQYF; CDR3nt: TGCGCCAGCAGCCAAACTAGCTCCTACGAGCAGTACTTC
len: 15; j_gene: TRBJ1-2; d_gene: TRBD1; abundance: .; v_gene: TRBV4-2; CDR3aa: CASSQGGQGNYGYTF; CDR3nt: TGTGCCAGCAGCCAGGGGGGACAGGGGAACTATGGCTACACCTTC
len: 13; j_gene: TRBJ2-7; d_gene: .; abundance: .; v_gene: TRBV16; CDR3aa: CASSQLSPYEQYF; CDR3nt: TGTGCCAGCAGCCAATTGAGTCCCTACGAGCAGTACTTC
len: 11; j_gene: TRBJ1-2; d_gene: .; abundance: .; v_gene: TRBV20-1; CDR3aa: CSASPGLGYTF; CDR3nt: TGCAGTGCCTCGCCGGGGCTGGGCTACACCTTC
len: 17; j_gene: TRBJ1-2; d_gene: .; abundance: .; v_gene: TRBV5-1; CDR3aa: CASSFGSSDPLNYGYTF; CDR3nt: TGCGCCAGCAGCTTCGGGAGTTCAGACCCACTCAACTATGGCTACACCTTC
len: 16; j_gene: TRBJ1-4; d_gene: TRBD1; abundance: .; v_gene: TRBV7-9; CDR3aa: CASSLGGQGTNEKLFF; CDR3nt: TGTGCCAGCAGCTTAGGGGGACAGGGGACTAATGAAAAACTGTTTTTT
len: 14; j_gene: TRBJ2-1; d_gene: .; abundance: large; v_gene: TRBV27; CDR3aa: CASSGRGSYNEQFF; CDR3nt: TGTGCCAGCTCAGGACGGGGGTCCTACAATGAGCAGTTCTTC
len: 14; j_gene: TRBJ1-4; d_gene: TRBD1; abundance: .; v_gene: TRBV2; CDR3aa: CASSRQGEVKKLFF; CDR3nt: TGTGCCAGCAGTAGACAGGGTGAAGTGAAAAAACTGTTTTTT
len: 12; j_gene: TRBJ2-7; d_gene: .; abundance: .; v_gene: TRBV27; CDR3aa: CASSLGGHEQYF; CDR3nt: TGTGCCAGCAGTTTAGGCGGGCACGAGCAGTACTTC
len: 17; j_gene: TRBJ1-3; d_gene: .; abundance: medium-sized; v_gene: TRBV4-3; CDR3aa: CASSHGRELNSGNTIYF; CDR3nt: TGCGCCAGCAGCCACGGTAGGGAGCTGAACTCTGGAAACACCATATATTTT
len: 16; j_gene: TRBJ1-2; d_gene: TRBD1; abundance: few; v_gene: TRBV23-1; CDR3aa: CASPQPRDRVNYGYTF; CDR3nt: TGCGCCAGCCCTCAACCCCGGGACAGGGTGAACTATGGCTACACCTTC
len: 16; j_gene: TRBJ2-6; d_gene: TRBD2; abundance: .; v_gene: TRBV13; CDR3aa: CASSHGRVSGANVLTF; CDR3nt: TGTGCCAGCAGCCACGGGAGGGTCTCTGGGGCCAACGTCCTGACTTTC
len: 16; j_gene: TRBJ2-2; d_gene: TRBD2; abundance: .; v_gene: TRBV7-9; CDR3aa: CASSSLAGGNTGELFF; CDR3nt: TGTGCCAGCAGCTCTCTAGCGGGGGGGAACACCGGGGAGCTGTTTTTT
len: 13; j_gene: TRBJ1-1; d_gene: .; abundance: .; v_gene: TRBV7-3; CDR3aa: CASSSGMGTEAFF; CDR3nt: TGTGCCAGCAGCTCCGGAATGGGCACTGAAGCTTTCTTT
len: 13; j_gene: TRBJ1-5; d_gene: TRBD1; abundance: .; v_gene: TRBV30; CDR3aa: CAWSGTGDQPQHF; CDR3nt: TGTGCCTGGAGTGGCACAGGGGATCAGCCCCAGCATTTT